This T cell receptor (beta chain) was obtained from a study of T cell responses to AZD1222 COVID-19 vaccine (dated by TCRdb to the early 2020s). Concerning the study at large: TCR sequencing was performed for roughly 250 trial participants, of whom about 210 were given two doses of AZD1222 and approximately 26 were given two doses of MenACWY control vaccine. Trial participants were enrolled into age subgroups of 18-55, 56-69 and 70-plus years, which contained approximately 150, 28 and 58 TCR-sequenced participants, respectively.

The meaning of the sample's time point label: about 28 days (+/-7) after the second vaccine dose. AZD1222 recipients given second doses at about 4 weeks or at about 12 weeks were pooled, since spike-specific TCR depth and breadth were not found to differ between the two schedules. Vaccinee samples came from UK trials COV001 and COV002, including a single-blind randomized controlled phase 2/3 trial of AZD1222 (ChAdOx1 nCoV-19) in healthy adults. For TCRbeta chain sequencing, PBMC samples were collected from trial participants at day 0 and at day 28 after the second dose. The CDR3 regions of human TCRbeta chains were analyzed by immunosequencing. The paper's data handling went like this. Repertoire TCRs were checked for matches against a reference library of SARS-CoV-2-specific TCRs that had been generated using the MIRA antigen-specificity platform. Breadth was defined as the fraction of unique TCRs that were SARS-CoV-2-associated. Depth was defined as the fraction of total T cells that were SARS-CoV-2-associated. Using the MIRA data, each spike-specific TCR was assigned both to the spike region to which the TCR was reactive and to a CD4 or CD8 class. Log10-transformed breadth and depth values were compared by one-way ANOVA with Sidak's multiple comparisons tests. TCRdb limited this immuneACCESS table to in-frame rearrangements with V and J called. A share of clones is missing; checked studies link under half to unresolved V genes, and the rest is unexplained. The D gene and trimming were derived from the DNA, and the V and J assignments and clone size from that table. This sample gives around 120,000 clones in total; roughly 86% of them show up just once. Approximately 15% of the sample is held by the ten biggest clonotypes.

The table lists this clone with a count of one. Its recognized antigen is unknown. Per-base quality was not reported, and no clone a single base away is much larger than it. What the research found in general, with its limitations: After two AZD1222 doses, both the breadth and the depth of spike-specific TCRs were significantly higher than at day 0 and than in MenACWY recipients. Participants were mostly white British, with more females than males. The authors suggested clonal diversity may have been underestimated. The 56-69-year group was small, and its depth increase did not reach significance, likely because of low power. Only five to seven AZD1222 recipients were SARS-CoV-2 seropositive at baseline, limiting conclusions about previously exposed vaccinees. Reportedly, close to half of the unique spike-specific TCRs recognized epitopes lying outside the regions that are mutated in the B.1.351 and B.1.1.7 variants. Vaccine-associated CD4 TCRs spanned the whole spike protein, with dominant responses in regions 160-218 and 743-854. Because no day 14 peak-response samples were available, the repertoires could be characterized only after the peak T cell response.

From the cysteine through the phenylalanine, the CDR3 covers 13 amino acids. The sequence is cut down to CDR3 DNA, 39 bases in frame from base 1. CDR1 and CDR2 are drawn from the germline V gene: SGDLS, YYNGEE. V drops 0 bases and J drops 5 bases, leaving 5 bases in between. The chain uses TRBV9 and TRBJ2-2, with no confidently assigned D gene. This receptor was obtained from an adult who received the AZD1222 COVID-19 vaccine. This sample comprised peripheral blood, obtained 28 days after the second AZD1222 dose. The CDR3 reads CASSVGTTGELFF. The bases are TGTGCCAGCAGCGTAGGGACGACCGGGGAGCTGTTTTTT.